These 21 T cell receptor beta chains were sequenced from one sample in a study of CD4 T cells in relation to SARS-CoV-2 and coronaviruses. Clones were read by immunoSEQ multiplex PCR, and TCRdb kept only the in-frame ones, dropping some. Here the sample spans about 24,000 clones, over 70% being singletons. These receptors have no identified antigens. CD4+ T cells from unexposed donors were obtained before the COVID-19 pandemic (2011-2018). CD4+ T cells were isolated from the cells after around 9 days of culture. Input material: CD4+ T cells from PBMCs, cultured in vitro. All receptors come from a human donor in good health.

This clone appeared once. The V call is TRBV9, the J call TRBJ1-2; 12 nucleotides agree with TRBD1. Unmatched junction bases numbered 14, after V lost 3 bases and J lost 5 bases. In germline, CDR1 is SGDLS, CDR2 YYNGEE. The CDR3 runs 18 residues. The CDR3 region has the DNA TGTGCCAGCAGCGACCGGACCGGGACAGGGGGCTCTCGGTATGGCTACACCTTC. Protein: CASSDRTGTGGSRYGYTF.

In nucleotides, the CDR3 is TGTGCCAGCAGCTTGGCCGGGGCCCCAGGTGGCTACACCTTC. Protein: CASSLAGAPGGYTF. The chain uses TRBV5-6 and TRBJ1-2; the D gene is possibly TRBD1 (5 bases). The CDR3 loop spans 14 amino acids. CDR1 and CDR2 from the germline V gene are SGHDT and YYEEEE. V was pared by 0 bases and J by 7 bases, with 13 bases between.

The CDR3 region has the DNA TGTGCCAGCAGCTTAGATCAGCCGAACACTGAAGCTTTCTTT. This encodes CASSLDQPNTEAFF. The gene calls are TRBV11-2 and TRBJ1-1; D is ambiguous. Germline CDR1 reads SGHAT; CDR2 reads FQNNGV. V was cut by 0 bases and J by 1 base, with 6 bases left in between. This CDR3 has 14 amino acids.

The genes are TRBV3-1 (or the pseudogene TRBV3-2) and TRBJ2-5; D is undetermined. With 4 bases removed from V and 2 bases from J, the gap between germline ends came to 5 bases. The CDR3 runs to 12 residues. Germline CDR1 is LGHDT and CDR2 is YNNKEL (reference sequence). Here the CDR3 DNA reads TGTGCCAGCAGCCTCCCTCAAGAGACCCAGTACTTC. Translated, it gives CASSLPQETQYF.

V and J are TRBV4-1 and TRBJ2-7, with TRBD1 identical over 7 bases. The CDR3 runs 16 residues. Unmatched junction bases numbered 10, after V lost 4 bases and J lost 1 base. CDR1 MGHRA and CDR2 YSYEKL come from the germline V gene. The CDR3 sequence is CASSRPTGAASYEQYF. The CDR3 coding sequence is TGCGCCAGCAGCCGCCCTACAGGGGCCGCATCCTACGAGCAGTACTTC.

V gene TRBV2 combines with J gene TRBJ1-1; 11 positions agree with TRBD1. Germline CDR1 SNHLY, CDR2 FYNNEI. The CDR3 is 14 amino acids. CDR3 loop: CAIGTGGINTEAFF. The CDR3 region has the DNA TGTGCGATTGGGACAGGGGGGATAAACACTGAAGCTTTCTTT. Full variable domain (remainder filled in from reference TRBV2 and TRBJ1-1): EPEVTQTPSHQVTQMGQEVILRCVPISNHLYFYWYRQILGQKVEFLVSFYNNEISEKSEIFDDQFSVERPDGSNFTLKIRSTKLEDSAMYFCAIGTGGINTEAFFGQGTRLTVV.

The rearrangement uses TRBV5-1 and TRBJ1-3; no firm D call. V dropped 4 bases and J dropped 2 bases, with 7 bases sitting between them. The length of the CDR3 is 13 residues. Germline CDR1 is SGHRS and CDR2 is YFSETQ. The CDR3 DNA is TGCGCCAGCAGCACGGGCCCTGGAAACACCATATATTTT. Its translation: CASSTGPGNTIYF.

This clone was detected once. The rearrangement links TRBV11-2 to TRBJ2-2, with D hard to call. Trimming pared 5 bases from V and 1 base from J, leaving 11 bases between. Germline V CDR1 and CDR2: SGHAT, FQNNGV. The CDR3 consists of 15 residues. The CDR3 loop is CASSHNQVNTGELFF. The DNA for the CDR3 is TGTGCCAGCAGCCACAACCAAGTGAACACCGGGGAGCTGTTTTTT.

V and J are TRBV6-1 and TRBJ2-1; 12 bases agree with TRBD2. Germline V lookup: CDR1 MNHNS, CDR2 SASEGT. Trimming removed 0 bases from V and 7 bases from J; junction bases left unmatched: 4. The CDR3 is made up of 16 amino acids. The CDR3 protein is CASSEARTSGKNEQFF. For the CDR3, the DNA is TGTGCCAGCAGTGAAGCGCGGACTAGCGGGAAAAATGAGCAGTTCTTC.

The gene calls are TRBV11-2 and TRBJ2-7; 10 bases agree with TRBD2. There are 14 residues in the CDR3. The V gene's germline CDR1 is SGHAT and CDR2 FQNNGV. V shed 3 bases and J 3 bases; nucleotides not matched to a gene: 2. The CDR3 nucleotides read TGTGCCAGCAGCTTTACTAGCGGGAACTACGAGCAGTACTTC. Translation: CASSFTSGNYEQYF.

The V and J genes are TRBV6-5 and TRBJ1-5, with 9 bases matching TRBD1. This CDR3 is 15 amino acids long. Germline assignment: CDR1 MNHEY and CDR2 SVGAGI. J gave up 5 bases and V 2 bases, and 4 bases lay outside the gene matches. The CDR3 nucleotides read TGTGCCAGCAGTTACGGGACAGGGTCAGATCAGCCCCAGCATTTT. Its translation: CASSYGTGSDQPQHF.

The chain is built from TRBV5-1 and TRBJ2-7; 16 bases match TRBD2. Trimming cost V 4 bases and J 7 bases; bases outside gene matches: 5. The CDR3 extends over 15 amino acids. Per germline, CDR1 SGHRS and CDR2 YFSETQ. The CDR3 DNA reads as TGCGCCAGCAGCCGTGGGGGACTAGCGGGAGGGGAGCAGTACTTC. This encodes CASSRGGLAGGEQYF.

V gene TRBV12-3 or TRBV12-4 combines with J gene TRBJ2-7, with no clear D. V dropped 3 bases and J dropped 3 bases, with 9 bases sitting between them. The CDR3 spans 13 residues. The CDR3 reads CASSFGSSYEQYF. The CDR3 DNA is TGTGCCAGCAGTTTCGGGTCCAGCTACGAGCAGTACTTC.

The V call is TRBV6-5, the J call TRBJ1-1, with a possible D match to TRBD1 (6 bases). CDR3 length equals 14 residues. Germline CDR1 MNHEY, CDR2 SVGAGI. Deletions cut 6 bases from V and 3 bases from J, with 14 bases between. The CDR3 region is CASRKQGPHTEAFF. In DNA, the CDR3 is TGTGCCAGCAGGAAACAGGGCCCTCACACTGAAGCTTTCTTT.

The V and J genes are TRBV29-1 and TRBJ1-3; 7 nucleotides agree with TRBD1. Per germline, CDR1 SQVTM and CDR2 ANQGSEA. The CDR3 is 14 amino acids. With V trimmed by 6 bases and J by 2 bases, 7 bases remained unmatched. CDR3: CSVSPGTAGNTIYF. CDR3 nucleotide sequence: TGCAGCGTATCCCCCGGGACAGCTGGAAACACCATATATTTT.

The chain joins TRBV19 to TRBJ1-1; tentative D call: TRBD1 (6 bases). The V gene lost 2 bases and the J gene lost 2 bases, with 9 bases spanning the gap. This CDR3 is 14 amino acids long. The germline gives CDR1 LNHDA, CDR2 SQIVND (reference sequence). The CDR3 is CASSIQGINTEAFF. CDR3 coding DNA: TGTGCCAGTAGTATACAGGGGATTAACACTGAAGCTTTCTTT.

The chain links TRBV28 to TRBJ1-1; D is uncertain. Germline V gene lookup returns CDR1 MDHEN and CDR2 SYDVKM. Trimming pared 5 bases from V and 4 bases from J, leaving 8 bases between. CDR3 size: 12 residues. The CDR3 region has the DNA TGTGCCAGCAGTCCCCCGACCACTGAAGCTTTCTTT. Its translation: CASSPPTTEAFF.

A few counts support this clone. The germline gene is not matched at one end of the junction; a read error may be the cause. The CDR3 loop is CASSVDTGRNQLQHF. CDR3 bases: TGTGCCAGCAGCGTGGATACAGGGCGCAATCAGCTCCAGCATTTT. The chain couples TRBV5-8 to TRBJ1-5, with D possibly TRBD1 on 6 matching bases. CDR1 and CDR2 (germline): SGHTS, YDEGEE. The CDR3 is 15 residues long. The variable domain in full, completed from reference TRBV5-8 and TRBJ1-5, reads EAGVTQSPTHLIKTRGQQATLRCSPISGHTSVYWYQQALGLGLQFLLWYDEGEERNRGNFPPRFSGRQFPNYSSELNVNALELEDSALYLCASSVDTGRNQLQHFGDGTRLSIL.

V usage is TRBV7-8 and J usage is TRBJ2-7; 8 bases are shared with TRBD1. Germline V gene sequence: CDR1 SGHVS, CDR2 FQNEAQ. Unmatched junction bases numbered 10, after V lost 5 bases and J lost 4 bases. The CDR3 extends over 15 amino acids. The CDR3: CASSPTGVSGYEQYF. The CDR3 bases are TGTGCCAGCAGCCCGACAGGGGTATCGGGGTACGAGCAGTACTTC.

The chain has TRBV18 and TRBJ2-3; 11 nucleotides line up with TRBD2. The CDR3 is 15 residues long. The J segment lost 0 bases and the V segment lost 6 bases, leaving 2 bases of the junction unmatched. The germline V gene encodes CDR1 KGHSH and CDR2 LQKENI. CDR3 in amino acids: CASSGTSGSTDTQYF. CDR3 nucleotide sequence: TGTGCCAGCTCCGGGACTAGCGGAAGCACAGATACGCAGTATTTT.

The rearrangement joins TRBV30 to TRBJ2-3, with D maybe TRBD2 (5 bases). CDR3 length equals 13 residues. Deletions cut 1 base from V and 6 bases from J, with 11 bases between. Per germline, CDR1 GTSNPN and CDR2 SVGIG (reference sequence). This CDR3 reads CAWSAGRGDTQYF. The DNA for the CDR3 is TGTGCCTGGAGTGCTGGGCGCGGGGATACGCAGTATTTT.